What follows are 6 T cell receptor beta chains derived from one specimen sequenced in a study of T cells in Graves' hyperthyroidism and ophthalmopathy. RNA transcripts were the template for amplifying TCR beta CDR3 regions. Primed by the HTBI set, a first-round RT-PCR was run on the TCR CDR3. TCRdb itself ran the multiplex PCR reads through MiXCR, one entry per CDR3 protein. This sample has around 620,000 distinct CDR3 sequences, with 15% to 20% found just once. The sequenced sample was blood. Receptor source: a woman aged 30 to 39 with Graves' hyperthyroidism.

The rearrangement uses TRBV5-6 and TRBJ2-1, with a tentative D call TRBD2 (5 bases). The germline V gene has CDR1 SGHDT and CDR2 YYEEEE. V shed 5 bases and J shed 6 bases, with 9 bases lying between them. The CDR3 runs to 12 residues. The CDR3 loop reads CASRDLANEQFF. The CDR3 DNA follows: TGTGCCAGCAGAGACCTAGCCAATGAGCAGTTCTTC. The full variable domain, with the rest looked up from reference TRBV5-6 and TRBJ2-1, is DAGVTQSPTHLIKTRGQQVTLRCSPKSGHDTVSWYQQALGQGPQFIFQYYEEEERQRGNFPDRFSGHQFPNYSSELNVNALLLGDSALYLCASRDLANEQFFGPGTRLTVL.

In this sample, this clonotype turned up a few times. The chain is built from TRBV20-1 and TRBJ2-3, with D unclear. The germline gives CDR1 DFQATT, CDR2 SNEGSKA (reference sequence). CDR3 length: 13 residues. The V gene lost 6 bases and the J gene lost 2 bases, with 12 bases spanning the gap. This CDR3 reads CSALSSPTDTQYF. The CDR3 DNA is TGCAGTGCACTTAGTAGTCCCACAGATACGCAGTATTTT.

The sample holds a few counts of this clonotype. The rearrangement joins TRBV6-5 to TRBJ2-2, with TRBD2 identical over 8 bases. From germline, CDR1 is MNHEY and CDR2 SVGAGI. J gave up 6 bases and V 2 bases, and 5 bases lay outside the gene matches. The length of the CDR3 is 15 residues. The CDR3 DNA follows: TGTGCCAGCAGTTACGGGCTAGCGGGCGCCGGGGAGCTGTTTTTT. As protein: CASSYGLAGAGELFF.

The rearrangement links TRBV11-2 to TRBJ1-1; TRBD1 is a possible D gene (6 bases). Deletions cut 4 bases from V and 7 bases from J, with 22 bases between. The CDR3 extends over 16 amino acids. Germline CDR1 is SGHAT and CDR2 is FQNNGV. The CDR3 sequence: CASSWAQGAIGIEAFF. CDR3 coding DNA: TGTGCCAGCAGCTGGGCACAGGGTGCCATAGGCATTGAAGCTTTCTTT.

This clonotype occurred many times. The rearrangement joins TRBV12-5 to TRBJ2-3, with unresolved D. The germline V gene has CDR1 LGHNT and CDR2 FRNRAP. The V end lost 3 bases, the J end lost 1 base, and 11 bases lay between the germline ends. The CDR3 runs 15 residues. This CDR3 is CASGFPASGTDTQYF. CDR3 sequence (DNA): TGTGCTAGTGGTTTCCCCGCCTCTGGCACAGATACGCAGTATTTT.

The chain joins TRBV6-1 to TRBJ2-6; TRBD1 matches at 7 bases. Trimming took 2 bases from V and 1 from J; bases not matched to a gene: 8. The V gene's germline CDR1 is MNHNS and CDR2 SASEGT. CDR3 length equals 18 residues. The CDR3 loop is CASSELRTGSSGANVLTF. In DNA form, the CDR3 reads TGTGCCAGCAGTGAACTTAGGACAGGTTCATCTGGGGCCAACGTCCTGACTTTC.